This T cell receptor (beta chain) was recorded in a study of T cell responses to AZD1222 COVID-19 vaccine. Only in-frame clones appear in the TCRdb table, and some are missing; sequencing was by immunoSEQ multiplex PCR. Here the sample spans 75,000 to 100,000 clones, around 84% being singletons. This clone came up a few times. The antigen is undetermined. CDR3 length equals 13 residues. Germline V gene lookup returns CDR1 LGHDT and CDR2 YNNKEL (reference sequence). V was clipped by 2 bases and J by 2 bases, with 4 bases between them. Study-wide findings and caveats: Clonal diversity was possibly underestimated, and white British individuals and females predominated among donors. When two AZD1222 doses had been given, Spike-specific TCR breadth and depth rose.

Sequenced here: peripheral blood, sampled on day 0 of AZD1222 vaccination. This TCR was sampled from an adult in good health. This sequence joins TRBV3-1 (or the pseudogene TRBV3-2) and TRBJ1-5; D remains unclear. The CDR3 loop reads CASSQLGNQPQHF. CDR3 in DNA: TGTGCCAGCAGCCAACTGGGCAATCAGCCCCAGCATTTT.